The rows below give T cell receptor beta chains drawn from one sample of a study of glioma-infiltrating T cells after dendritic cell vaccination. The repertoire was sequenced with immunoSEQ multiplex PCR; TCRdb's copy has only in-frame clones and lacks some. Among over 70,000 clones listed, around 80% were seen once. The sample consisted of blood, taken before dendritic cell vaccination. Receptor source: a human donor with glioblastoma. Both conserved end residues are part of each CDR3. D genes are given only for firm matches. The size field is filled for only some rows; it gives once, few, many or a size class.

V gene: TRBV7-2; clone size: NA; D gene: NA; CDR3 length: 16; J gene: TRBJ2-3; CDR3 protein: CASSLGAFSSTDTQYF; CDR3 DNA: TGTGCCAGCAGCTTAGGAGCGTTCTCTAGCACAGATACGCAGTATTTT
V gene: TRBV10-3; clone size: NA; D gene: TRBD2; CDR3 length: 17; J gene: TRBJ2-3; CDR3 protein: CAIAGTTEMGQTDTQYF; CDR3 DNA: TGTGCCATCGCAGGGACTACCGAAATGGGTCAAACAGATACGCAGTATTTT
V gene: TRBV7-9; clone size: NA; D gene: NA; CDR3 length: 17; J gene: TRBJ2-1; CDR3 protein: CASNTKNDGSSYNEQFF; CDR3 DNA: TGTGCCAGCAACACAAAAAATGACGGGAGCTCCTACAATGAGCAGTTCTTC
V gene: TRBV6-5; clone size: few; D gene: NA; CDR3 length: 12; J gene: TRBJ1-2; CDR3 protein: CASSPGQHGYTF; CDR3 DNA: TGTGCCAGCAGCCCGGGACAACATGGCTACACCTTC
V gene: TRBV6-1; clone size: NA; D gene: TRBD1; CDR3 length: 11; J gene: TRBJ1-1; CDR3 protein: CATDRDSGAFF; CDR3 DNA: TGTGCCACCGACCGGGACAGTGGAGCTTTCTTT
V gene: TRBV14; clone size: NA; D gene: NA; CDR3 length: 15; J gene: TRBJ2-5; CDR3 protein: CASSLIAEVGETQYF; CDR3 DNA: TGTGCCAGCAGCCTCATAGCGGAGGTGGGGGAGACCCAGTACTTC
V gene: TRBV7-6; clone size: once; D gene: NA; CDR3 length: 16; J gene: TRBJ2-3; CDR3 protein: CASSLAAGISTDTQYF; CDR3 DNA: TGTGCCAGCAGCTTAGCGGCGGGGATCAGCACAGATACGCAGTATTTT
V gene: TRBV5-4; clone size: NA; D gene: TRBD1; CDR3 length: 15; J gene: TRBJ1-3; CDR3 protein: CASSPDRVPRNTIYF; CDR3 DNA: TGTGCCAGCAGCCCGGACAGGGTTCCAAGAAACACCATATATTTT
V gene: TRBV30; clone size: NA; D gene: NA; CDR3 length: 14; J gene: TRBJ1-5; CDR3 protein: CAWSVDSGNQPQHF; CDR3 DNA: TGTGCCTGGAGTGTCGACAGTGGGAATCAGCCCCAGCATTTT
V gene: TRBV5-6; clone size: NA; D gene: NA; CDR3 length: 16; J gene: TRBJ2-1; CDR3 protein: CASSLVGQKQNNEQFF; CDR3 DNA: TGTGCCAGCAGCTTGGTAGGACAGAAACAGAACAATGAGCAGTTCTTC
V gene: TRBV5-1; clone size: NA; D gene: TRBD2; CDR3 length: 15; J gene: TRBJ2-1; CDR3 protein: CASSLAVSGSGEQFF; CDR3 DNA: TGCGCCAGCAGCTTGGCTGTTAGCGGGAGTGGTGAGCAGTTCTTC
V gene: TRBV28; clone size: NA; D gene: NA; CDR3 length: 15; J gene: TRBJ1-1; CDR3 protein: CASRPGTNRNTEAFF; CDR3 DNA: TGTGCCAGCAGGCCCGGGACAAATAGGAACACTGAAGCTTTCTTT
V gene: TRBV6-6; clone size: NA; D gene: TRBD1; CDR3 length: 16; J gene: TRBJ1-5; CDR3 protein: CASSPRQGVSNQPQHF; CDR3 DNA: TGTGCCAGCAGTCCACGACAGGGGGTAAGCAATCAGCCCCAGCATTTT
V gene: TRBV11-2; clone size: NA; D gene: TRBD2; CDR3 length: 15; J gene: TRBJ2-3; CDR3 protein: CASSLAGGRTDTQYF; CDR3 DNA: TGTGCCAGCAGCTTAGCGGGGGGGCGCACAGATACGCAGTATTTT
V gene: TRBV29-1; clone size: NA; D gene: TRBD1; CDR3 length: 14; J gene: TRBJ1-2; CDR3 protein: CSVPPIQGYSGYTF; CDR3 DNA: TGCAGCGTCCCCCCAATACAGGGGTACAGTGGCTACACCTTC
V gene: TRBV5-1; clone size: NA; D gene: TRBD2; CDR3 length: 16; J gene: TRBJ2-1; CDR3 protein: CASSLKLGGGYNEQFF; CDR3 DNA: TGCGCCAGCAGCTTAAAGCTTGGGGGGGGCTACAATGAGCAGTTCTTC
V gene: TRBV5-6; clone size: many; D gene: NA; CDR3 length: 11; J gene: TRBJ1-3; CDR3 protein: CASNSGNTIYF; CDR3 DNA: TGTGCCAGCAACTCGGGGAACACCATATATTTT
V gene: TRBV9; clone size: NA; D gene: TRBD1; CDR3 length: 16; J gene: TRBJ2-7; CDR3 protein: CASSGKTGTATYEQYF; CDR3 DNA: TGTGCCAGCAGCGGGAAAACCGGGACAGCAACCTACGAGCAGTACTTC
V gene: TRBV5-1; clone size: few; D gene: TRBD1; CDR3 length: 14; J gene: TRBJ1-2; CDR3 protein: CATTGDFGGNGYTF; CDR3 DNA: TGCGCCACCACAGGGGATTTCGGTGGCAATGGCTACACCTTC
V gene: TRBV2; clone size: NA; D gene: NA; CDR3 length: 12; J gene: TRBJ2-7; CDR3 protein: CASSLGQYEQYF; CDR3 DNA: TGTGCCAGCAGTCTAGGACAGTACGAGCAGTACTTC
V gene: TRBV6-5; clone size: NA; D gene: NA; CDR3 length: 15; J gene: TRBJ2-2; CDR3 protein: CASSLREQTTGELFF; CDR3 DNA: TGTGCCAGCAGTCTTCGGGAGCAGACCACCGGGGAGCTGTTTTTT
V gene: TRBV7-3; clone size: NA; D gene: NA; CDR3 length: 15; J gene: TRBJ2-1; CDR3 protein: CASSLLQLPNNEQFF; CDR3 DNA: TGTGCCAGCAGCTTATTACAACTACCAAACAATGAGCAGTTCTTC
V gene: TRBV4-1; clone size: NA; D gene: NA; CDR3 length: 14; J gene: TRBJ2-2; CDR3 protein: CASSQDANTGELFF; CDR3 DNA: TGCGCCAGCAGCCAAGACGCGAACACCGGGGAGCTGTTTTTT
V gene: TRBV5-1; clone size: NA; D gene: TRBD1; CDR3 length: 14; J gene: TRBJ2-7; CDR3 protein: CASSPWTGSYEQYF; CDR3 DNA: TGCGCCAGCAGCCCATGGACAGGCTCCTACGAGCAGTACTTC
V gene: TRBV27; clone size: NA; D gene: TRBD2; CDR3 length: 15; J gene: TRBJ2-1; CDR3 protein: CASSPGLELYNEQFF; CDR3 DNA: TGTGCCAGCAGTCCCGGACTAGAGCTTTACAATGAGCAGTTCTTC
V gene: TRBV5-1; clone size: NA; D gene: TRBD2; CDR3 length: 16; J gene: TRBJ2-3; CDR3 protein: CASSDGALADTDTQYF; CDR3 DNA: TGCGCCAGCAGCGATGGAGCCCTAGCGGACACAGATACGCAGTATTTT
V gene: TRBV5-1; clone size: NA; D gene: TRBD1; CDR3 length: 17; J gene: TRBJ2-5; CDR3 protein: CASSLAPGQGGQETQYF; CDR3 DNA: TGCGCCAGCAGCTTGGCCCCGGGACAGGGAGGGCAAGAGACCCAGTACTTC
V gene: TRBV5-1; clone size: NA; D gene: TRBD1; CDR3 length: 15; J gene: TRBJ2-7; CDR3 protein: CASSLGTGENHEQYF; CDR3 DNA: TGCGCCAGCAGCTTGGGGACAGGGGAGAACCACGAGCAGTACTTC
V gene: TRBV7-9; clone size: NA; D gene: TRBD1; CDR3 length: 15; J gene: TRBJ1-2; CDR3 protein: CASSLDREFNYGYTF; CDR3 DNA: TGTGCCAGCAGTCTTGACAGGGAATTTAACTATGGCTACACCTTC
V gene: TRBV6-1; clone size: NA; D gene: TRBD1; CDR3 length: 14; J gene: TRBJ2-7; CDR3 protein: CASSPGTAPYEQYF; CDR3 DNA: TGTGCCAGCAGCCCCGGGACAGCTCCTTACGAGCAGTACTTC
V gene: TRBV11-2; clone size: NA; D gene: NA; CDR3 length: 16; J gene: TRBJ1-4; CDR3 protein: CASNRAGGRVREKLFF; CDR3 DNA: TGTGCCAGCAATCGAGCGGGAGGACGTGTTCGGGAAAAACTGTTTTTT
V gene: TRBV5-6; clone size: NA; D gene: TRBD1; CDR3 length: 17; J gene: TRBJ1-2; CDR3 protein: CASTRGPGQGAWYGYTF; CDR3 DNA: TGTGCCAGCACCCGGGGCCCGGGACAGGGGGCGTGGTATGGCTACACCTTC
V gene: TRBV5-1; clone size: NA; D gene: NA; CDR3 length: 14; J gene: TRBJ1-1; CDR3 protein: CASSLKGGTAEAFF; CDR3 DNA: TGCGCCAGCAGCTTGAAAGGGGGTACGGCTGAAGCTTTCTTT
V gene: TRBV5-6; clone size: NA; D gene: TRBD2; CDR3 length: 15; J gene: TRBJ2-2; CDR3 protein: CASSLGTSVGGELFF; CDR3 DNA: TGTGCCAGCAGCTTGGGGACTAGCGTCGGCGGGGAGCTGTTTTTT
V gene: TRBV6-5; clone size: NA; D gene: NA; CDR3 length: 14; J gene: TRBJ2-3; CDR3 protein: CASQRDLGTDTQYF; CDR3 DNA: TGTGCCAGCCAACGGGACTTAGGCACAGATACGCAGTATTTT
V gene: TRBV10-3; clone size: few; D gene: NA; CDR3 length: 11; J gene: TRBJ2-2; CDR3 protein: CAISDKDSLFF; CDR3 DNA: TGTGCCATCAGTGACAAGGACTCTCTGTTTTTT
V gene: TRBV4-2; clone size: NA; D gene: NA; CDR3 length: 17; J gene: TRBJ2-6; CDR3 protein: CASSQGTASSGANVLTF; CDR3 DNA: TGTGCCAGCAGCCAGGGCACAGCCTCCTCTGGGGCCAACGTCCTGACTTTC
V gene: TRBV18; clone size: once; D gene: TRBD1; CDR3 length: 16; J gene: TRBJ1-2; CDR3 protein: CASSLYRQGGDYGYTF; CDR3 DNA: TGTGCCAGCTCACTTTACCGACAGGGGGGAGACTATGGCTACACCTTC
V gene: TRBV5-1; clone size: NA; D gene: TRBD1; CDR3 length: 15; J gene: TRBJ1-2; CDR3 protein: CASSLGGTGGYGYTF; CDR3 DNA: TGCGCCAGCAGCTTGGGAGGGACAGGGGGCTATGGCTACACCTTC
V gene: TRBV6-1; clone size: NA; D gene: NA; CDR3 length: 15; J gene: TRBJ2-2; CDR3 protein: CASRFSTANTGELFF; CDR3 DNA: TGTGCCAGCAGATTTTCGACAGCGAACACCGGGGAGCTGTTTTTT
V gene: TRBV7-2; clone size: NA; D gene: TRBD1; CDR3 length: 16; J gene: TRBJ2-5; CDR3 protein: CASSLGAGTGGETQYF; CDR3 DNA: TGTGCCAGCAGCTTAGGGGCCGGGACAGGGGGAGAGACCCAGTACTTC
V gene: TRBV21-1; clone size: once; D gene: NA; CDR3 length: 17; J gene: TRBJ2-4; CDR3 protein: CASDQAPGRDSKNIQYF; CDR3 DNA: TGTGCCAGCGACCAGGCTCCCGGTCGGGACAGCAAAAACATTCAGTACTTC
V gene: TRBV4-1; clone size: NA; D gene: NA; CDR3 length: 11; J gene: TRBJ1-4; CDR3 protein: CASSPGVKLFF; CDR3 DNA: TGCGCCAGCAGCCCCGGGGTAAAACTGTTTTTT
V gene: TRBV25-1; clone size: NA; D gene: TRBD1; CDR3 length: 16; J gene: TRBJ1-1; CDR3 protein: CASSDSRTGENTEAFF; CDR3 DNA: TGTGCCAGCAGTGATTCAAGGACAGGAGAGAACACTGAAGCTTTCTTT
V gene: TRBV28; clone size: once; D gene: NA; CDR3 length: 13; J gene: TRBJ1-5; CDR3 protein: CASSRGQHQPQHF; CDR3 DNA: TGTGCCAGCAGTCGGGGTCAGCATCAGCCCCAGCATTTT
V gene: TRBV5-4; clone size: NA; D gene: TRBD2; CDR3 length: 15; J gene: TRBJ2-3; CDR3 protein: CASSLLSGSLDTQYF; CDR3 DNA: TGTGCCAGCAGCCTTCTTAGCGGGAGCTTGGATACGCAGTATTTT
V gene: TRBV2; clone size: NA; D gene: TRBD1; CDR3 length: 13; J gene: TRBJ1-2; CDR3 protein: CASNVRTGVGYTF; CDR3 DNA: TGTGCCAGCAACGTTCGGACAGGGGTCGGCTACACCTTC
V gene: TRBV19; clone size: NA; D gene: NA; CDR3 length: 13; J gene: TRBJ1-1; CDR3 protein: CASSIQRPTEAFF; CDR3 DNA: TGTGCCAGTAGTATCCAGCGACCCACTGAAGCTTTCTTT
V gene: TRBV5-1; clone size: NA; D gene: TRBD1; CDR3 length: 16; J gene: TRBJ2-2; CDR3 protein: CASSSFGQGMVGELFF; CDR3 DNA: TGCGCCAGCAGCTCGTTCGGACAGGGGATGGTCGGGGAGCTGTTTTTT
V gene: TRBV6-5; clone size: NA; D gene: NA; CDR3 length: 14; J gene: TRBJ2-1; CDR3 protein: CASSRANSYNEQFF; CDR3 DNA: TGTGCCAGCAGCCGCGCCAACTCCTACAATGAGCAGTTCTTC
V gene: TRBV5-1; clone size: few; D gene: NA; CDR3 length: 16; J gene: TRBJ2-2; CDR3 protein: CASSLGAKEGTGELFF; CDR3 DNA: TGCGCCAGCAGCTTGGGCGCAAAAGAGGGCACCGGGGAGCTGTTTTTT
V gene: TRBV5-4; clone size: NA; D gene: TRBD2; CDR3 length: 14; J gene: TRBJ2-5; CDR3 protein: CASSRAGASETQYF; CDR3 DNA: TGTGCCAGCAGCCGAGCGGGAGCTTCAGAGACCCAGTACTTC
V gene: TRBV11-2; clone size: NA; D gene: TRBD2; CDR3 length: 15; J gene: TRBJ2-3; CDR3 protein: CASCAGGSGFDTQYF; CDR3 DNA: TGTGCCAGCTGCGCCGGGGGGAGCGGGTTTGATACGCAGTATTTT
V gene: TRBV5-1; clone size: NA; D gene: NA; CDR3 length: 15; J gene: TRBJ1-1; CDR3 protein: CASSPFGEGTGEAFF; CDR3 DNA: TGCGCCAGCAGCCCCTTTGGGGAGGGGACGGGTGAAGCTTTCTTT